Presented here are 26 T cell receptor beta chains from one specimen sequenced in a study of Graves' ophthalmopathy and Graves' hyperthyroidism. Amplified TCR beta CDR3 regions were obtained using RNA transcripts as template. First-round RT-PCR used HTBI primers; second-round multiplex PCR followed. TCRdb processed the multiplex PCR reads anew with MiXCR; each CDR3 protein has one entry. The sample records around 1,200,000 distinct CDR3 sequences, 35% to 40% being singletons. Sequenced input: peripheral blood or thyroid tissue (not recorded which). Every receptor here comes from an adult man with Graves' hyperthyroidism.

The table lists this clonotype with many counts. The CDR3 loop is CSARSRDTWGNTIYF. In nucleotides, the CDR3 is TGCAGTGCTAGATCTCGGGACACCTGGGGGAACACCATATATTTT. The chain uses TRBV20-1 and TRBJ1-3, with D perhaps matching TRBD1 (6 bases). Germline-derived CDR1 and CDR2 are DFQATT and SNEGSKA (reference sequence). The CDR3 totals 15 residues. With 2 bases removed from V and 7 bases from J, the gap between germline ends came to 18 bases.

The chain employs TRBV4-3 and TRBJ2-7; D call uncertain. This CDR3 contains 13 residues. Germline V gives CDR1 LGHNA, CDR2 YSLEER. The V end was cut by 0 bases, the J end by 5 bases, with 8 bases between. The CDR3 spells CASSQELGNEQYF. As DNA, the CDR3 is TGCGCCAGCAGCCAAGAGTTGGGCAACGAGCAGTACTTC.

This clonotype was found many times. The rearrangement joins TRBV12-3 or TRBV12-4 to TRBJ1-4; no reliable D call. The CDR3 is made up of 14 amino acids. V dropped 2 bases and J dropped 10 bases, with 14 bases sitting between them. The CDR3 sequence is CASSLRSTGGKLFF. CDR3 coding DNA: TGTGCCAGCAGTTTAAGGTCGACCGGCGGAAAACTGTTTTTT.

The chain couples TRBV7-2 to TRBJ1-3, with 8 bases aligning to TRBD1. The germline V gene has CDR1 SGHTA and CDR2 FQGNSA. The CDR3 totals 16 residues. With 0 bases clipped from V and 3 bases from J, the junction kept 4 bases outside the gene matches. The CDR3 bases are TGTGCCAGCAGCTTAGCCCAGGGGGCAGGTGGAAACACCATATATTTT. Amino acid sequence: CASSLAQGAGGNTIYF. Based on the CDR3 plus reference TRBV7-2 and TRBJ1-3, the full variable domain is GAGVSQSPSNKVTEKGKDVELRCDPISGHTALYWYRQSLGQGLEFLIYFQGNSAPDKSGLPSDRFSAERTGGSVSTLTIQRTQQEDSAVYLCASSLAQGAGGNTIYFGEGSWLTVV.

Comments on this clonotype: This may come from a read error, since a much larger clone is one base off. The chain links TRBV5-1 to TRBJ1-2; D remains unclear. Trimming took 0 bases from V and 4 from J, leaving 10 bases between them. The CDR3 runs 14 residues. Looked up from germline, CDR1 is SGHRS and CDR2 is YFSETQ. Here the CDR3 reads CASSLAPVAYGYTF. The CDR3 coding sequence is TGCGCCAGCAGCTTGGCTCCGGTCGCCTATGGCTACACCTTC.

The V call is TRBV27, the J call TRBJ1-2; 8 nucleotides match TRBD1. This CDR3 spans 14 amino acids. Per the germline V gene, CDR1 is MNHEY and CDR2 is SMNVEV (reference sequence). V shed 6 bases and J 7 bases; nucleotides not matched to a gene: 10. The CDR3 DNA is TGTGCCAGCAGATCTCACGGACAGGGCGGTGGCTACACCTTC. This codes for CASRSHGQGGGYTF.

This clonotype was observed many times. The chain joins TRBV4-3 to TRBJ2-7; perhaps D is TRBD1 or TRBD2 (5 bases each). V lost 1 base and J 2 bases, leaving 12 bases between the germline ends. The CDR3 loop spans 15 amino acids. Per germline, CDR1 LGHNA and CDR2 YSLEER. CDR3 sequence: CASSQGWGFAYEQYF. For the CDR3, the DNA is TGCGCCAGCAGCCAAGGTTGGGGGTTCGCCTACGAGCAGTACTTC.

The rearrangement joins TRBV6-5 to TRBJ1-1; the D gene is possibly TRBD1 (5 bases). The CDR3 runs to 12 residues. From germline, CDR1 is MNHEY and CDR2 SVGAGI. V lost 5 bases and J lost 12, with 16 bases in between. The CDR3 protein is CASSDDSWETFF. The CDR3 nucleotides read TGTGCCAGCAGTGACGACAGTTGGGAAACTTTCTTT.

Notes on this clonotype: One end of the junction fails to match germline, which may point to a read error. The rearrangement uses TRBV6-5 and TRBJ2-5; unclear D gene. The CDR3 runs to 13 residues. Germline-derived CDR1 and CDR2 are MNHEY and SVGAGI. CDR3 DNA: TGTGCCAACAGTTACTCCGTGTTAGGGACCCAGTACTTC. The encoded protein is CANSYSVLGTQYF.

There are many counts of this clonotype. The chain recombines TRBV2 with TRBJ1-6, with D possibly TRBD1 on 5 matching bases. CDR1 and CDR2 from the germline V gene are SNHLY and FYNNEI. The CDR3 is 16 residues long. Trimming cost V 9 bases and J 0 bases, with 15 bases left between them. The DNA of the CDR3 is TGTGCCAGTTTTGTCCCCGGGGGCTCCTATAATTCACCCCTCCACTTT. Translated: CASFVPGGSYNSPLHF.

The V and J genes are TRBV10-3 and TRBJ2-7; 9 bases match TRBD2. The CDR3 totals 13 residues. Germline trimming cut 6 bases from V and 6 bases from J; bases unmatched to any gene: 6. Germline V gene data show CDR1 as ENHRY and CDR2 as SYGVKD. CDR3 protein: CAISPGLALEQYF. The CDR3 nucleotides are TGTGCCATCAGCCCGGGACTAGCACTCGAGCAGTACTTC.

The chain is built from TRBV2 and TRBJ1-5, with TRBD1 as a possible D gene (6 bases). Germline loops: CDR1 SNHLY, CDR2 FYNNEI. CDR3 length: 17 amino acids. V was clipped by 0 bases and J by 8 bases, with 20 bases between them. CDR3 sequence reads: CASSEALRDRNYKPQHF. The CDR3 DNA reads as TGTGCCAGCAGTGAAGCGCTTCGAGACAGGAACTATAAGCCCCAGCATTTT.

This clonotype has ten or more counts. The rearrangement links TRBV25-1 to TRBJ2-7; 9 positions agree with TRBD1. Germline CDR1 and CDR2: MGHDK and SYGVNS. V was pared by 6 bases and J by 3 bases, with 6 bases of the junction left unmatched. The CDR3 runs to 14 residues. The CDR3 sequence: CASRAPGQGYEQYF. CDR3 nucleotide sequence: TGTGCCAGCAGGGCCCCGGGACAGGGCTACGAGCAGTACTTC.

In its sample, this clonotype was seen a few times. At one end the junction does not follow the germline gene, possibly because of a read error. The V gene is TRBV10-3, the J gene TRBJ1-1; 7 bases agree with TRBD1. Germline V CDR1 and CDR2: ENHRY, SYGVKD. The CDR3 loop spans 13 amino acids. The CDR3 DNA reads TGTGCCAGCAGTAAAAACAGGGGAACTGAAGCTTTCTTT. It specifies CASSKNRGTEAFF.

Turning to this clonotype: This may be a read error, as it is one base from a much larger clone. The chain recombines TRBV7-2 with TRBJ2-5, with 10 positions matching TRBD2. This CDR3 has 14 residues. V trimming: 7 bases; J trimming: 5 bases; junction bases outside the gene matches: 7. Germline V gives CDR1 SGHTA, CDR2 FQGNSA. Here the CDR3 DNA reads TGTGCCAGCAACTCCGAGCGGGAGGGTGAGACCCAGTACTTC. Its translation: CASNSEREGETQYF.

As to this clonotype: Mismatch with germline at one junction end may stem from a read error. The V gene is TRBV10-2, the J gene TRBJ1-1; D unresolved. The CDR3 covers 16 residues. The germline CDR1 and CDR2 sequences are WSHSY and SAAADI. CDR3 nucleotide sequence: TGTGCCAGCAGTTACTCCACAGTGGTGTTGAACACTGAAGCTTTCTTT. Amino acids: CASSYSTVVLNTEAFF.

Details on this clonotype: No conserved phenylalanine or tryptophan ends this CDR3, so it is likely a read error. The DNA is left out, because the CDR3 cannot be placed on it with certainty; the CDR3 is given as TCRdb lists it. The chain combines TRBV5-6 with TRBJ1-1. Germline CDR1 and CDR2: SGHDT and YYEEEE. 12 amino acids form the CDR3, both terminal residues included. Here the CDR3 reads CASSTGTARGDL.

This rearrangement joins TRBV7-9 to TRBJ2-7, with TRBD1 matching over 7 bases. This CDR3 is 13 amino acids long. Germline V lookup: CDR1 SEHNR, CDR2 FQNEAQ (reference sequence). V dropped 5 bases and J dropped 5; count of bases not matched to a gene: 6. CDR3: CASSTGTENEQYF. CDR3 sequence (DNA): TGTGCCAGCAGCACCGGGACAGAAAACGAGCAGTACTTC.

The rearrangement joins TRBV2 to TRBJ2-2; 7 nucleotides agree with TRBD1. With 4 bases clipped from V and 7 bases from J, the junction kept 6 bases outside the gene matches. This CDR3 has 14 residues. Looked up from germline, CDR1 is SNHLY and CDR2 is FYNNEI. This CDR3 reads CASSVGGQYGELFF. The CDR3 nucleotides read TGTGCCAGCAGTGTAGGGGGACAGTACGGGGAGCTGTTTTTT.

The chain links TRBV20-1 to TRBJ2-2, with D possibly TRBD2 on 5 matching bases. V lost 5 bases and J 0 bases, leaving 16 bases between the germline ends. The CDR3 consists of 16 residues. The germline V gene has CDR1 DFQATT and CDR2 SNEGSKA (reference sequence). The DNA for the CDR3 is TGCAGTGCTCGCAATCCCGGAGGAGCGAACACCGGGGAGCTGTTTTTT. Its translation: CSARNPGGANTGELFF.

This chain connects TRBV20-1 to TRBJ2-7, with 8 bases identical to TRBD1. The CDR3 totals 16 residues. Looked up from germline, CDR1 is DFQATT and CDR2 is SNEGSKA (reference sequence). V shed 0 bases, J shed 1 base, and the junction held 8 bases outside the gene matches. The CDR3 DNA sequence: TGCAGTGCTAGAGATTTCCTGCAGGGGGCATCCTACGAGCAGTACTTC. Translated: CSARDFLQGASYEQYF.

V is TRBV25-1 and J is TRBJ2-5; 8 positions agree with TRBD1. CDR1 MGHDK and CDR2 SYGVNS come from the germline V gene. The ends lost 4 bases at V and 6 bases at J; junction bases unmatched: 10. The CDR3 runs 15 residues. CDR3 loop: CASSGLGQGRQTQYF. The CDR3 nucleotides read TGTGCCAGCAGTGGACTCGGACAGGGTCGGCAGACCCAGTACTTC.

With respect to this clonotype: Since the CDR3 does not end with the conserved phenylalanine or tryptophan, this likely comes from a read error. This sequence joins TRBV7-9 and TRBJ1-2; a weak D match, TRBD1 (6 bases). The CDR3 sequence is 13 residues long. Trimming removed 5 bases at V and 0 bases at J, with 7 bases between. Per germline, CDR1 SEHNR and CDR2 FQNEAQ (reference sequence). CDR3 region: CASSRDTNYGYTL. The CDR3 nucleotides are TGTGCCAGCAGCCGGGACACTAACTATGGCTACACCCTC.

This clonotype was detected ten times or more. The DNA is omitted, as the CDR3 cannot be located on it reliably, and the CDR3 follows TCRdb's listing. V gene TRBV7-2 combines with J gene TRBJ1-2; the table's D call, TRBD1, was not checked against the DNA. In germline, CDR1 is SGHTA, CDR2 FQGNSA. Both ends counted, the CDR3 spans 15 residues. The CDR3 here is CASSSSTGVNYGYTF.

This clonotype has a count of ten or more. The rearrangement links TRBV7-9 to TRBJ1-5, with D perhaps matching TRBD1 (5 bases). Trimming took off 3 bases at V and 7 bases at J, with 13 bases between the two ends. Germline CDR1 is SEHNR and CDR2 is FQNEAQ (reference sequence). The CDR3 is 14 amino acids. This chain's CDR3 is CASSFVGEGQPQHF. DNA of the CDR3: TGTGCCAGCAGCTTCGTGGGGGAAGGGCAGCCCCAGCATTTT.

In regard to this clonotype: A single base separates this from a much larger clone, so it may be a read error. The chain has TRBV5-1 and TRBJ2-7; weak D call: TRBD1 (6 bases). V lost 0 bases and J 5 bases, leaving 21 bases between the germline ends. CDR3 size: 17 residues. CDR1 is SGHRS, CDR2 YFSETQ, per germline. Here the CDR3 reads CASSLVASCQGLDEQYF. In DNA form, the CDR3 reads TGCGCCAGCAGCTTGGTGGCGTCTTGTCAGGGGTTGGACGAGCAGTACTTC.